The 24 T cell receptor beta chains below come from one sample, sequenced in a study of cytomegalovirus exposure and HLA in healthy donors. Primers: 60 Vbeta forward and 13 Jbeta reverse. Sequencing used immunoSEQ multiplex PCR; TCRdb keeps in-frame clones, though not all of them. Among fewer than 250,000 clones listed, 65% to 80% were seen once. Input material: PBMCs. The source of these receptors is a girl aged 2-10 years in good health and CMV-seronegative.

V gene TRBV5-6 combines with J gene TRBJ1-5; no reliable D call. CDR3 size: 14 residues. The germline V gene has CDR1 SGHDT and CDR2 YYEEEE. Deletions cut 1 base from V and 4 bases from J, with 9 bases between. The CDR3 region is CASSLWRENQPQHF. DNA of the CDR3: TGTGCCAGCAGCTTGTGGAGGGAAAATCAGCCCCAGCATTTT.

The V call is TRBV15, the J call TRBJ2-5; unclear D gene. Trimming pared 7 bases from V and 0 bases from J, leaving 9 bases between. This CDR3 has 13 amino acids. Germline V lookup: CDR1 LNHNV, CDR2 YYDKDF (reference sequence). The CDR3 loop reads CATTPRYQETQYF. CDR3 bases: TGTGCCACCACCCCCAGGTACCAAGAGACCCAGTACTTC.

The CDR3: CASSAAPRQGVYGYTF. CDR3 bases: TGTGCCAGCAGTGCAGCACCTAGACAGGGCGTCTATGGCTACACCTTC. The chain uses TRBV6-1 and TRBJ1-2; 7 bases are a match to TRBD1. The J segment lost 4 bases and the V segment lost 4 bases, leaving 12 bases of the junction unmatched. Germline-derived CDR1 and CDR2 are MNHNS and SASEGT. CDR3 length: 16 residues.

The rearrangement uses TRBV4-1 and TRBJ1-2; D perhaps matches TRBD1 (6 bases). The germline V gene has CDR1 MGHRA and CDR2 YSYEKL. Trimming removed 2 bases from V and 1 base from J, with 14 bases in between. The CDR3 loop spans 16 amino acids. Written as DNA, the CDR3 is TGCGCCAGCAGCCAAAGTGGACAGACCTATAACTATGGCTACACCTTC. It translates to CASSQSGQTYNYGYTF.

This chain links TRBV7-9 with TRBJ2-3; 9 positions match TRBD1. This CDR3 region has 16 residues. CDR1 SEHNR and CDR2 FQNEAQ come from the germline V gene (reference sequence). The V gene end was trimmed by 5 bases and the J gene end by 3 bases; junction bases not matched to a gene: 9. CDR3 residues: CASSVPGTGRTDTQYF. CDR3 DNA: TGTGCCAGCAGCGTCCCCGGGACAGGGAGAACAGATACGCAGTATTTT.

This clone appeared a single time. CDR3 region: CASSLAGGQQPQHF. CDR3 nucleotide sequence: TGCGCCAGCAGCTTGGCCGGGGGGCAACAGCCCCAGCATTTT. This rearrangement joins TRBV5-1 to TRBJ1-5; possible D gene TRBD1, 6 bases. Trimming removed 0 bases at V and 7 bases at J, with 11 bases between. Germline values: CDR1 SGHRS, CDR2 YFSETQ. The CDR3 has 14 residues.

This rearrangement joins TRBV18 to TRBJ2-3, with 8 bases lining up with TRBD1. The CDR3 has 16 residues. V lost 0 bases and J lost 3; bases outside the gene matches: 5. Germline V lookup: CDR1 KGHSH, CDR2 LQKENI. Here the CDR3 DNA reads TGTGCCAGCTCACCACCCCGGACAGGGAGTACAGATACGCAGTATTTT. Encoded protein: CASSPPRTGSTDTQYF.

The count of this clone is one. The chain uses TRBV11-2 and TRBJ2-5; D is perhaps TRBD2 (6 bases). The V end lost 7 bases, the J end lost 4 bases, and 16 bases lay between the germline ends. Germline CDR1 reads SGHAT; CDR2 reads FQNNGV. This CDR3 comprises 14 residues. As DNA, the CDR3 is TGTGCCAGCACGGAGGGGCCCTTTGGAGAGACCCAGTACTTC. Amino acid sequence: CASTEGPFGETQYF. Drawing the rest from reference TRBV11-2 and TRBJ2-5, the complete variable domain is EAGVAQSPRYKIIEKRQSVAFWCNPISGHATLYWYQQILGQGPKLLIQFQNNGVVDDSQLPKDRFSAERLKGVDSTLKIQPAKLEDSAVYLCASTEGPFGETQYFGPGTRLLVL.

This chain links TRBV5-4 with TRBJ2-7; 7 bases align to TRBD1. CDR3 length: 13 residues. Germline CDR1 SGHNT, CDR2 YYREEE (reference sequence). Unmatched junction bases numbered 3, after V lost 4 bases and J lost 2 bases. The chain's CDR3 is CASSAGTAYEQYF. The CDR3 DNA is TGTGCCAGCAGCGCCGGGACAGCCTACGAGCAGTACTTC.

V usage is TRBV18 and J usage is TRBJ2-5; TRBD2 matches at 12 bases. The CDR3 contains 15 residues. The V segment lost 0 bases and the J segment 5 bases; nucleotides outside the gene matches: 1. Per the germline V gene, CDR1 is KGHSH and CDR2 is LQKENI. The CDR3, as DNA: TGTGCCAGCTCACCACCGGGACTAGCGGGTGAGACCCAGTACTTC. As protein: CASSPPGLAGETQYF.

This chain joins TRBV2 and TRBJ2-2, with unresolved D. The germline V gene has CDR1 SNHLY and CDR2 FYNNEI. V lost 8 bases and J 3 bases, leaving 13 bases between the germline ends. This CDR3 is 14 amino acids long. DNA for the CDR3: TGTGCCAGCGAGGTGCATCAAGACACCGGGGAGCTGTTTTTT. Its translation: CASEVHQDTGELFF.

In regard to this clone: A read error may produce the germline difference seen at one junction end. The chain joins TRBV15 to TRBJ2-7, with a weak D call TRBD2 (5 bases). Germline CDR1 reads LNHNV; CDR2 reads YYDKDF (reference sequence). The CDR3 totals 14 residues. The CDR3 DNA is TGTGCCACTAGCAATTCGGGGTACTCCTACGAGCAGTACTTC. It translates to CATSNSGYSYEQYF.

J is TRBJ2-5 and V is TRBV5-6; tentative D call: TRBD1 (5 bases). The J call may be faulty, since TRBJ2-7 better matches the DNA end. Germline lookup yields CDR1 SGHDT and CDR2 YYEEEE. The CDR3 contains 14 residues. The CDR3: CASSLDPDSYEQYF. CDR3 coding DNA: TGTGCCAGCAGCTTGGATCCCGACAGCTACGAGCAGTACTTC.

This sequence joins TRBV29-1 and TRBJ2-4, with 7 nucleotides matching TRBD1. Germline CDR1 SQVTM, CDR2 ANQGSEA. Trimming cost V 5 bases and J 0 bases; bases outside gene matches: 7. The CDR3 is made up of 15 amino acids. DNA for the CDR3: TGCAGCGTTAGGGGGCAGCCTCTAGCCAAAAACATTCAGTACTTC. Translating gives CSVRGQPLAKNIQYF.

The chain links TRBV9 to TRBJ2-1; D call uncertain. The V gene's germline CDR1 is SGDLS and CDR2 YYNGEE. The V end was cut by 1 base, the J end by 2 bases, with 16 bases between. The CDR3 consists of 17 residues. CDR3 sequence: CASSVSVRRSPYNEQFF. The DNA of the CDR3 is TGTGCCAGCAGCGTATCGGTAAGAAGATCGCCCTACAATGAGCAGTTCTTC.

A remark on this clone: Additional DNA sequences in this sample encode the identical CDR3. The chain carries TRBV5-1 and TRBJ2-3; D remains ambiguous. CDR1 and CDR2 from the germline V gene are SGHRS and YFSETQ. This CDR3 spans 12 amino acids. V dropped 3 bases and J dropped 3 bases, with 5 bases sitting between them. CDR3 loop: CASSSSTDTQYF. The DNA for the CDR3 is TGCGCCAGCAGCTCCTCTACAGATACGCAGTATTTT.

This chain joins TRBV29-1 and TRBJ2-3; 7 bases line up with TRBD2. The CDR3 length is 15 residues. Germline values: CDR1 SQVTM, CDR2 ANQGSEA. V was clipped by 3 bases and J by 2 bases; unmatched bases: 8. CDR3 protein: CSVDGRGEPTDTQYF. In DNA, the CDR3 is TGCAGCGTTGACGGCCGGGGGGAACCCACAGATACGCAGTATTTT.

A single count supports this clone. J is TRBJ2-2 and V is TRBV25-1; 8 bases fit TRBD1. The CDR3 consists of 18 residues. The junction had 15 bases not matched to a gene; V was cut back by 5 bases and J by 4 bases. Germline CDR1 and CDR2: MGHDK and SYGVNS. The CDR3 bases are TGTGCCAGCAGTACCTTTGACGGACAGGGAGGAAGCACCGGGGAGCTGTTTTTT. Translating it yields CASSTFDGQGGSTGELFF.

This clone has more than one count but fewer than ten. V is TRBV4-2 and J is TRBJ2-3, with TRBD2 matching 9 bases. The V and J ends lost 0 bases and 1 base, in that order; junction bases with no gene match: 8. The CDR3 has 18 amino acids. CDR1 is LGHNA, CDR2 YNFKEQ, per germline. The CDR3 sequence is CASSQDRRGGPGTDTQYF. The CDR3 DNA is TGTGCCAGCAGCCAAGATCGGCGGGGGGGCCCGGGCACAGATACGCAGTATTTT.

This clone was seen a few times. V and J are TRBV5-1 and TRBJ2-2; TRBD1 is a possible D gene (5 bases). Deletions cut 2 bases from V and 1 base from J, with 9 bases between. The CDR3 contains 15 residues. Germline CDR1 SGHRS, CDR2 YFSETQ. The CDR3 here is CASSFQGVNTGELFF. CDR3 nucleotides: TGCGCCAGCAGCTTCCAAGGGGTGAACACCGGGGAGCTGTTTTTT.

The CDR3, as DNA: TGTGCCATCAGTGAGTCGACAGGGGGCTCCTATAATTCACCCCTCCACTTT. Encoded protein: CAISESTGGSYNSPLHF. The J gene is TRBJ1-6, the V gene TRBV10-3, with 9 bases that match TRBD1. The CDR3 is made up of 17 amino acids. Germline loops: CDR1 ENHRY, CDR2 SYGVKD. The trim removed 0 bases at V and 0 bases at J, leaving 0 bases unmatched.

This chain links TRBV29-1 with TRBJ1-2, with 7 bases that match TRBD1. In germline, CDR1 is SQVTM, CDR2 ANQGSEA. The CDR3 runs 13 residues. J gave up 2 bases and V 7 bases, and 7 bases lay outside the gene matches. CDR3 residues: CSAGYRGNYGYTF. CDR3 nucleotides: TGCAGCGCTGGGTACAGGGGCAACTATGGCTACACCTTC. Together with reference TRBV29-1 and TRBJ1-2, the CDR3 gives the full variable domain: SAVISQKPSRDICQRGTSLTIQCQVDSQVTMMFWYRQQPGQSLTLIATANQGSEATYESGFVIDKFPISRPNLTFSTLTVSNMSPEDSSIYLCSAGYRGNYGYTFGSGTRLTVV.

The chain joins TRBV21-1 to TRBJ1-1. TRBV21-1 is classified as a pseudogene. CDR3 length: 14 amino acids. CDR3 protein: CASSKFPGRSEAFF. The CDR3 DNA reads TGTGCCAGCAGCAAATTTCCGGGGAGGTCTGAAGCTTTCTTT.

This chain uses TRBV5-1 with TRBJ2-2; D possibly corresponds to TRBD1 (5 bases). V was pared by 0 bases and J by 0 bases, with 6 bases between. The length of the CDR3 is 15 residues. The germline V gene has CDR1 SGHRS and CDR2 YFSETQ. The CDR3 nucleotides read TGCGCCAGCAGCTTGGAAGGGGCGAACACCGGGGAGCTGTTTTTT. Translating it yields CASSLEGANTGELFF.